The present entry profiles one T cell receptor beta chain with its context. This specimen belongs to a study of T-cell memory formation after mild COVID-19. CDR3 size: 16 residues. V was clipped by 0 bases and J by 6 bases, with 15 bases between them. The germline gives CDR1 SGDLS, CDR2 YYNGEE. TCRdb itself ran the 5' RACE reads through MiXCR, one entry per CDR3 protein. This repertoire shows approximately 400,000 distinct CDR3 sequences, approximately 18% found once; its top ten account for about 22%. This chain links TRBV9 with TRBJ2-2; weak D call: TRBD1 (5 bases). This TCR came from a man between 18 and 35 years old who had mild COVID-19 (a few samples of this study predate the infection). Cell type and time point are not known. Sequenced: PBMCs or a T cell subset sorted from them (not recorded which). As DNA, the CDR3 is TGTGCCAGCAGCGTAGTTGGTACAGGTGGGGCCGGGGAGCTGTTTTTT. Translated: CASSVVGTGGAGELFF.